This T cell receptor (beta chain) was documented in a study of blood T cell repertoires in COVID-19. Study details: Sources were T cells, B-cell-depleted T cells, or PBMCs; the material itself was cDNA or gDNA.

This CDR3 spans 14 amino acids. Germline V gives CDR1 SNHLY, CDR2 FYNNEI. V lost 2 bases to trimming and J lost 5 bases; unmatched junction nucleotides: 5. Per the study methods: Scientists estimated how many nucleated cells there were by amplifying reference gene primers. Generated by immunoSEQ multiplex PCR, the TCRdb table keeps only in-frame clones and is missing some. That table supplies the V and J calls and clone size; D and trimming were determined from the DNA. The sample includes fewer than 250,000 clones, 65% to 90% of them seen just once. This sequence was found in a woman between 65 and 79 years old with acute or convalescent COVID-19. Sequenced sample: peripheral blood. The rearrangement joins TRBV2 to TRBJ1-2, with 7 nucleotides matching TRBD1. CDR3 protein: CASSEQGVRYGYTF. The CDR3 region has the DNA TGTGCCAGCAGTGAACAGGGGGTTCGGTATGGCTACACCTTC.